This T cell receptor beta chain appears in the sequencing data of a study of T cell responses to AZD1222 COVID-19 vaccine. Profiled with immunoSEQ multiplex PCR; TCRdb holds only in-frame clones, not every one. The table lists under 150,000 clones, 88% of them singletons. Study observations and caveats: The study identified only five to seven AZD1222 recipients as seropositive at baseline. The study sampled repertoires only after the peak T cell response. Females made up more of the donors, who were largely white British, and clonal diversity may have come out too low.

A single count supports this clone. Its antigen is unknown. Trimming cost V 0 bases and J 3 bases, with 14 bases left between them. Germline V gene data show CDR1 as GTSNPN and CDR2 as SVGIG (reference sequence). The CDR3 extends over 15 amino acids. The clonotype comes from an adult who received the AZD1222 COVID-19 vaccine. The sample was peripheral blood, taken 28 days after the second AZD1222 dose. The V gene is TRBV30, the J gene TRBJ1-1; D unresolved. In DNA form, the CDR3 reads TGTGCCTGGAGTGTAGCCGGGCCCCAGGACACTGAAGCTTTCTTT. It specifies CAWSVAGPQDTEAFF.